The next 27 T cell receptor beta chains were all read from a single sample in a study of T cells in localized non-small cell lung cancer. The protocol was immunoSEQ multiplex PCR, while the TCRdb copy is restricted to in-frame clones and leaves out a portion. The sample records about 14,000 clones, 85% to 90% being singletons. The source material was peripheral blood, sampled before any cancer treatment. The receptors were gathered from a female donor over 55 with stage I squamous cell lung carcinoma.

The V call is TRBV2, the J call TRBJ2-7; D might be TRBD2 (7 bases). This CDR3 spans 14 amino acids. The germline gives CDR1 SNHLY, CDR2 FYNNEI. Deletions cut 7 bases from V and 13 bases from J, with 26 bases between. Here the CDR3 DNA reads TGTGCCAGCACTACTCAAGGGGGGGCGTCCCCGGCATACTTC. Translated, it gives CASTTQGGASPAYF.

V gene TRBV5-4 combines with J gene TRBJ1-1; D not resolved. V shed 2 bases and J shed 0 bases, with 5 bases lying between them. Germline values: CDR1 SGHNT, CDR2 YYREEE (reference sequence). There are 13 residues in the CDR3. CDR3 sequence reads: CASSLDLNTEAFF. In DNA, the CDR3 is TGTGCCAGCAGCTTAGACCTGAACACTGAAGCTTTCTTT.

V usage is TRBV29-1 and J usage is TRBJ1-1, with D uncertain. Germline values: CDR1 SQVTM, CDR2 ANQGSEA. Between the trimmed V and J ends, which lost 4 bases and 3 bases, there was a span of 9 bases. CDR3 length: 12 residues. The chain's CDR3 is CSVGGGDTEAFF. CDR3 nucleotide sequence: TGCAGCGTTGGGGGTGGTGACACTGAAGCTTTCTTT.

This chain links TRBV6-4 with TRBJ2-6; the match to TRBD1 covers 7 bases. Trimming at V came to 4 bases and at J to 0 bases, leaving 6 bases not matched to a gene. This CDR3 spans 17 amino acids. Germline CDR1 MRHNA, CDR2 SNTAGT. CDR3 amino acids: CASSGRDRNSGANVLTF. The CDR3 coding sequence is TGTGCCAGCAGTGGCCGGGACAGAAACTCTGGGGCCAACGTCCTGACTTTC.

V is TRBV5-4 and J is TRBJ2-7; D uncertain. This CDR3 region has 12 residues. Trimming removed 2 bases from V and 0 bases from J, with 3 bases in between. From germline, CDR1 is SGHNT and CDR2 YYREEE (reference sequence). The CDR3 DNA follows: TGTGCCAGCAGCTTCGGCTCCTACGAGCAGTACTTC. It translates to CASSFGSYEQYF.

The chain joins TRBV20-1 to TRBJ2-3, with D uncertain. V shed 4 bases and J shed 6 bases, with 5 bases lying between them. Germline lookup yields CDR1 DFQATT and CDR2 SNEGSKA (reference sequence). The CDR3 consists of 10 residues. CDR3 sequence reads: CSAKRDTQYF. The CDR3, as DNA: TGCAGTGCTAAAAGGGATACGCAGTATTTT.

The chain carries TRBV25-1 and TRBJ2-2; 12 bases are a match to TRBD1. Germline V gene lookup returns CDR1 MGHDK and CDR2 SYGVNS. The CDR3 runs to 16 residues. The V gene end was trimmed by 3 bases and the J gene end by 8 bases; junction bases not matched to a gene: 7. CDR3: CASSDLGTGGAGELFF. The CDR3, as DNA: TGTGCCAGCAGTGATTTAGGGACAGGGGGCGCGGGGGAGCTGTTTTTT. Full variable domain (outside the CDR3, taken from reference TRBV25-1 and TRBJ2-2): EADIYQTPRYLVIGTGKKITLECSQTMGHDKMYWYQQDPGMELHLIHYSYGVNSTEKGDLSSESTVSRIRTEHFPLTLESARPSHTSQYLCASSDLGTGGAGELFFGEGSRLTVL.

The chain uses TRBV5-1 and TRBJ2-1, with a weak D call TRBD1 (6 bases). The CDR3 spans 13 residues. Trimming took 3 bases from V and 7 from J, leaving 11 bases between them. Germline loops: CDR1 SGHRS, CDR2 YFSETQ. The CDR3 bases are TGCGCCAGCAGCTGGCACAGGGAGAATGAGCAGTTCTTC. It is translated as CASSWHRENEQFF.

In DNA, the CDR3 is TGCGCCAGCAGCTCTCGACAGGGACAAAACATTCAGTACTTC. Its protein is CASSSRQGQNIQYF. The rearrangement links TRBV4-1 to TRBJ2-4, with TRBD1 matching 7 bases. V was pared by 5 bases and J by 5 bases, with 6 bases of the junction left unmatched. The CDR3 runs to 14 residues. CDR1 and CDR2 from the germline V gene are MGHRA and YSYEKL.

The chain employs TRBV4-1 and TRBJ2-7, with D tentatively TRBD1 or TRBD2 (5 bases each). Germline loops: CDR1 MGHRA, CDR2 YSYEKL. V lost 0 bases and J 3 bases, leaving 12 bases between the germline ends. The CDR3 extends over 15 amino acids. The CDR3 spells CASSQEPGTVYEQYF. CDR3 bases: TGCGCCAGCAGCCAAGAACCCGGGACCGTCTACGAGCAGTACTTC.

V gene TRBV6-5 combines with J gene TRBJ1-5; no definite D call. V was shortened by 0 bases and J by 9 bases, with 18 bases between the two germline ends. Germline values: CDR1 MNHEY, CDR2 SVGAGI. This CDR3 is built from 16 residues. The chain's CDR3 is CASSYSMRSPGWPQHF. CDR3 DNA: TGTGCCAGCAGTTACTCGATGCGTTCTCCCGGTTGGCCCCAGCATTTT.

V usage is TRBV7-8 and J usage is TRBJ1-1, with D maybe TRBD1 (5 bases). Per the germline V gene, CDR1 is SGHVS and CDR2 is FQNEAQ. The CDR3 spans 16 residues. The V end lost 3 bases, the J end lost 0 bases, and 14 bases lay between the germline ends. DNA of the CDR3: TGTGCCAGCAGCTTCGAACCGGGACCCCTGAACACTGAAGCTTTCTTT. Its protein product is CASSFEPGPLNTEAFF.

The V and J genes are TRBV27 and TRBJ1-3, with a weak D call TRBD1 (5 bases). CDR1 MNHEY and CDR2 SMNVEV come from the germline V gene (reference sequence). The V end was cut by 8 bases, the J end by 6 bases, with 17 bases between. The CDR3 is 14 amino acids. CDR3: CASRPGYSVNTIYF. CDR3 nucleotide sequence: TGTGCCAGCCGTCCAGGGTATTCGGTAAACACCATATATTTT.

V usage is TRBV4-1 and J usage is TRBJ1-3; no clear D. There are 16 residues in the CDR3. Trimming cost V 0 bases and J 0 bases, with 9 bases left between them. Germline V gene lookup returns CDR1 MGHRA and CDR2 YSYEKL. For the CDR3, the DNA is TGCGCCAGCAGCCAAGACTTCAGTCTCTCTGGAAACACCATATATTTT. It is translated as CASSQDFSLSGNTIYF.

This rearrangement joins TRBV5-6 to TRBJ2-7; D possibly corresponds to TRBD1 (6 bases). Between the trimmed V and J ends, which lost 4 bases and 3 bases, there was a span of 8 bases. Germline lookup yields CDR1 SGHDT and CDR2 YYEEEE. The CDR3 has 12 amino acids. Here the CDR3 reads CASSQQGYEQYF. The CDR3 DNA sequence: TGTGCCAGCAGCCAACAGGGCTACGAGCAGTACTTC.

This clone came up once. The CDR3: CATAEASQETQYF. CDR3 nucleotides: TGTGCGACAGCGGAAGCATCCCAAGAGACCCAGTACTTC. This sequence joins TRBV25-1 and TRBJ2-5, with D perhaps being TRBD1 or TRBD2 (5 bases each). Germline CDR1 reads MGHDK; CDR2 reads SYGVNS. The CDR3 runs to 13 residues. The full variable domain, with the rest looked up from reference TRBV25-1 and TRBJ2-5, is EADIYQTPRYLVIGTGKKITLECSQTMGHDKMYWYQQDPGMELHLIHYSYGVNSTEKGDLSSESTVSRIRTEHFPLTLESARPSHTSQYLCATAEASQETQYFGPGTRLLVL.

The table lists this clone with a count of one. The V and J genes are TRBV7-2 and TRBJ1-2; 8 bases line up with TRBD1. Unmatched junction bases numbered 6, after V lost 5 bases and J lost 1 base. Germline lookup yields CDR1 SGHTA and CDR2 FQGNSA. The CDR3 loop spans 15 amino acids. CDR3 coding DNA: TGTGCCAGCAGCCAACAGGGGGGGGTTAACTATGGCTACACCTTC. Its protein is CASSQQGGVNYGYTF.

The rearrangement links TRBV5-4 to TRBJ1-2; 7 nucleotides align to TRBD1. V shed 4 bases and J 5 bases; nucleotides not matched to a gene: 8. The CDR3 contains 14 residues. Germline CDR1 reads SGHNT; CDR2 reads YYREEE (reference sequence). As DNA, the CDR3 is TGTGCCAGCAGCCCCCGACAGGGATTTTATGGCTACACCTTC. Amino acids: CASSPRQGFYGYTF.

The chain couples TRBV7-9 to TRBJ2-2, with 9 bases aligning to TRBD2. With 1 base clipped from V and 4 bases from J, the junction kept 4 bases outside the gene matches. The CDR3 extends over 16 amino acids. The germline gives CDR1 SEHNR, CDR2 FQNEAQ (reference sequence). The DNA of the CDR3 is TGTGCCAGCAGCTTAGAGGCTAGCGGGATCACCGGGGAGCTGTTTTTT. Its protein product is CASSLEASGITGELFF.

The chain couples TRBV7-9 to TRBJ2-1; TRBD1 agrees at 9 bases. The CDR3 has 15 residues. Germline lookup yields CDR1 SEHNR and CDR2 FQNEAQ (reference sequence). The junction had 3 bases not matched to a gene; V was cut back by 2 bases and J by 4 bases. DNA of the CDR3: TGTGCCAGCAGCTTAACGGGGACAGGGTACAATGAGCAGTTCTTC. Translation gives CASSLTGTGYNEQFF.

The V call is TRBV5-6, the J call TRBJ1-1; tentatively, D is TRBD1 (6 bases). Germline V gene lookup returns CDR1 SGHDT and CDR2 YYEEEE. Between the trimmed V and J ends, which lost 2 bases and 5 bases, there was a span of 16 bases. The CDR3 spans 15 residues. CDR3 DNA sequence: TGTGCCAGCAGCTTCCCAGGGGACATGGGGACTGAAGCTTTCTTT. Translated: CASSFPGDMGTEAFF.

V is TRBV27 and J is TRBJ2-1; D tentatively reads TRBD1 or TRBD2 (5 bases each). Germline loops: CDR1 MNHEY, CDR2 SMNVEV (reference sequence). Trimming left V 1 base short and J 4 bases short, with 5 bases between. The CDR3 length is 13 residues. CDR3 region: CASSLWGYNEQFF. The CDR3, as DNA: TGTGCCAGCAGTTTATGGGGGTACAATGAGCAGTTCTTC.

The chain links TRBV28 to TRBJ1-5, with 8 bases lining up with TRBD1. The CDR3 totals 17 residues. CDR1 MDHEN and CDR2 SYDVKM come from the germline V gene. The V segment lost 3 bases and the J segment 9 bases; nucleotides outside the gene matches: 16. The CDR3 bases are TGTGCCAGCAGTTTCCCTGGGGGACAGGTTAGTGGCTTGCCCCAGCATTTT. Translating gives CASSFPGGQVSGLPQHF.

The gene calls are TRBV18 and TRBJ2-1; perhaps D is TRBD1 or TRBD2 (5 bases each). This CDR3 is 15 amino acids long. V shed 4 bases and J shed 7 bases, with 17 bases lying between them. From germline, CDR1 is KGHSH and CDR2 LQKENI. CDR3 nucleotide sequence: TGTGCCAGCTCACTTGGGACGGCCACGGTTAATGAGCAGTTCTTC. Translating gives CASSLGTATVNEQFF.

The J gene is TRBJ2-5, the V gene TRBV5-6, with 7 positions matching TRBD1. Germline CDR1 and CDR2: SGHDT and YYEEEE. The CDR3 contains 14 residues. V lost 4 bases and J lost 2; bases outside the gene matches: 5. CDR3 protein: CASSVRDSQETQYF. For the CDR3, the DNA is TGTGCCAGCAGCGTCCGGGACAGTCAAGAGACCCAGTACTTC.

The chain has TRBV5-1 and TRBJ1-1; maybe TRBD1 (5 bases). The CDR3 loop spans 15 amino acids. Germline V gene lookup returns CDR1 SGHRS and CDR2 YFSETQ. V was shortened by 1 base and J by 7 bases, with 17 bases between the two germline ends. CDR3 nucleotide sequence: TGCGCCAGCAGCTTGAGGGCAGGGTTAAGGGTTGAAGCTTTCTTT. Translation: CASSLRAGLRVEAFF.

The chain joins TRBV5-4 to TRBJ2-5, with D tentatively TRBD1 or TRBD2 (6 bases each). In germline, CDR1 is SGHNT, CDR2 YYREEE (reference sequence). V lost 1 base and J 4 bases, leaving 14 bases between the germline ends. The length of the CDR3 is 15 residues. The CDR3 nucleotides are TGTGCCAGCAGCTTGATGGGGGGCGAGGCAGAGACCCAGTACTTC. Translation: CASSLMGGEAETQYF.